The clone carrying this T cell receptor (beta chain) was detected ten times or more. The V end was cut by 8 bases, the J end by 0 bases, with 11 bases between. The CDR3 contains 13 residues. Germline assignment: CDR1 SGHRS and CDR2 YFSETQ. With template switching, a universal primer site was added, and the cDNA carried unique molecular identifiers. MiXCR, run by TCRdb on the 5' RACE reads, gives a single entry per CDR3 protein. Here the sample spans 500,000 to 700,000 distinct CDR3 sequences, 7.1% being singletons. This entry comes from a study of identical twins. This same sample was also part of a study on yellow fever vaccine responses in identical twins.

The clonotype was recovered from a woman under 30 in good health. The chain is built from TRBV5-1 and TRBJ1-1; D gene ambiguous. Material for sequencing was PBMCs. CDR3 protein: CASSAGMNTEAFF. CDR3 coding DNA: TGCGCCAGTTCAGCGGGTATGAACACTGAAGCTTTCTTT.